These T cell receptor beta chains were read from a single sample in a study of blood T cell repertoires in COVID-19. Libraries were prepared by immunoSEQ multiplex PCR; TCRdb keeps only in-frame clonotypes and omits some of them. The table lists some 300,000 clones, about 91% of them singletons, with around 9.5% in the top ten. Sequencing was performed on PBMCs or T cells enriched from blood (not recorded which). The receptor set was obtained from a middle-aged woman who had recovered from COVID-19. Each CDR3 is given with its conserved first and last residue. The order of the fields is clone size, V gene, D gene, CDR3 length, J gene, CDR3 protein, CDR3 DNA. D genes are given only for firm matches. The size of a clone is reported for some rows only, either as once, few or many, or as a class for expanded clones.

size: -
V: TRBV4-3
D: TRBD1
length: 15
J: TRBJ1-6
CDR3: CASSQDRAANSPLHF
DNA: TGCGCCAGCAGCCAGGACAGGGCGGCTAATTCACCCCTCCACTTT

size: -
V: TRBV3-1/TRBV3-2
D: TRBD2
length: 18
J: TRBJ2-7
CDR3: CASSPHGASGGARYEQYF
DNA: TGTGCCAGCAGCCCGCACGGGGCTAGCGGGGGGGCCAGATACGAGCAGTACTTC

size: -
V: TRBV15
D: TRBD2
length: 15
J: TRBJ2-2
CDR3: CATSKAGRYTGELFF
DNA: TGTGCCACCAGCAAAGCGGGGAGATACACCGGGGAGCTGTTTTTT

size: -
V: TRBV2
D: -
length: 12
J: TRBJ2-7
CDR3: CASSEIGYEQYF
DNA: TGTGCCAGCAGTGAAATCGGGTACGAGCAGTACTTC

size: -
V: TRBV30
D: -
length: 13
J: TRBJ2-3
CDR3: CAWRTIPTDTQYF
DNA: TGTGCCTGGAGAACTATTCCCACAGATACGCAGTATTTT

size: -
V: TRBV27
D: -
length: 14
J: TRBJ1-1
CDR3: CASRGASVNTEAFF
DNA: TGTGCCAGCAGGGGGGCATCGGTGAACACTGAAGCTTTCTTT

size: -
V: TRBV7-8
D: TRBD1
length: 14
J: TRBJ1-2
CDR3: CASSSTGGGYGYTF
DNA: TGTGCCAGCAGCTCAACAGGGGGAGGCTATGGCTACACCTTC

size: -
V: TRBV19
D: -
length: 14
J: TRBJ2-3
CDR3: CASSRGGPEDTQYF
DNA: TGTGCCAGTAGTAGGGGGGGGCCTGAAGATACGCAGTATTTT

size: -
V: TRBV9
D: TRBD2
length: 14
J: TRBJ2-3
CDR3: CASSAGLAADTQYF
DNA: TGTGCCAGCAGCGCGGGACTAGCGGCAGATACGCAGTATTTT

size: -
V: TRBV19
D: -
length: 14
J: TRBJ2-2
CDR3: CASSAALNTGELFF
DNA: TGTGCCAGTAGTGCCGCACTGAACACCGGGGAGCTGTTTTTT

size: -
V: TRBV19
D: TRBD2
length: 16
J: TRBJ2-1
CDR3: CASTSISSGRAVEQFF
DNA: TGTGCCAGTACCTCAATTTCTAGCGGGAGGGCCGTTGAGCAGTTCTTC

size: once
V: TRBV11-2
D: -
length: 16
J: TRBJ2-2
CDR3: CASSFNLPSSAGELFF
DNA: TGTGCCAGCAGCTTCAACCTCCCATCTAGCGCCGGGGAGCTGTTTTTT

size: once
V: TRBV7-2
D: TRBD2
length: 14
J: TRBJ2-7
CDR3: CASSATSGDYEQYF
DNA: TGTGCCAGCAGCGCGACTAGCGGGGACTACGAGCAGTACTTC

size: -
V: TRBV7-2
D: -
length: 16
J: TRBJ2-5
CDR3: CASSLGRGRVQETQYF
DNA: TGTGCCAGCAGCTTAGGCAGGGGCCGGGTCCAAGAGACCCAGTACTTC

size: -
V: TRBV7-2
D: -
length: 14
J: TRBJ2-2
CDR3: CASSLRRYTGELFF
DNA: TGTGCCAGCAGCTTACGGAGGTACACCGGGGAGCTGTTTTTT

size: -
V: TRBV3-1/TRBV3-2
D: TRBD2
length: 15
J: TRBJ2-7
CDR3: CASTLNPGTSGSMDF
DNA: TGTGCCAGCACCCTCAACCCCGGGACTAGCGGGAGTATGGACTTC

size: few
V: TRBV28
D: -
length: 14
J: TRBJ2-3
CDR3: CASKWGETTDTQYF
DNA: TGTGCCAGCAAGTGGGGGGAAACCACAGATACGCAGTATTTT

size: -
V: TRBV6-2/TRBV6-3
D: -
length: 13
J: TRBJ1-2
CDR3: CASSYWAGRGYTF
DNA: TGTGCCAGCAGTTACTGGGCGGGCCGGGGCTACACCTTC

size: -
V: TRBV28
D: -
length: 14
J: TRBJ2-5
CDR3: CASSLKGGLGTQYF
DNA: TGTGCCAGCAGTTTGAAGGGGGGGTTGGGGACCCAGTACTTC

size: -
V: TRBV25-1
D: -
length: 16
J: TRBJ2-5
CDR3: CASSLGGALRLETQYF
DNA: TGTGCCAGCAGCCTAGGGGGGGCCCTACGGTTAGAGACCCAGTACTTC

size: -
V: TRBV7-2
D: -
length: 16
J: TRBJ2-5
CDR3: CASSLVATGSLETQYF
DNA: TGTGCCAGCAGCTTAGTAGCGACAGGTTCTCTGGAGACCCAGTACTTC

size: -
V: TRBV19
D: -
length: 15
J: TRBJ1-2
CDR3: CASSPQQALGYGYTF
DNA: TGTGCCAGTAGCCCGCAGCAGGCGCTGGGTTATGGCTACACCTTC

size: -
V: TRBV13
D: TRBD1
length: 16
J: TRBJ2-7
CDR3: CASSLGPGQVSYEQYF
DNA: TGTGCCAGCAGCTTAGGCCCGGGACAGGTGTCCTACGAGCAGTACTTC

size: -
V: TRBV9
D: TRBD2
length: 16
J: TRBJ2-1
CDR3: CASSVDVGGAYNEQFF
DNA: TGTGCCAGCAGCGTAGACGTCGGGGGGGCCTACAATGAGCAGTTCTTC

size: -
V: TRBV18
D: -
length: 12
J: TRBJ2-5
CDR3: CASSNRGETQYF
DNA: TGTGCCAGCTCCAACCGGGGGGAGACCCAGTACTTC

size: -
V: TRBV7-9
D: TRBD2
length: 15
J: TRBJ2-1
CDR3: CASSRLAGIYNEQFF
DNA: TGTGCCAGCAGCCGACTAGCGGGGATCTACAATGAGCAGTTCTTC

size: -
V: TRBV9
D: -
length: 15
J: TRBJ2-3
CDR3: CASSVGQVNTDTQYF
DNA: TGTGCCAGCAGCGTAGGGCAGGTAAACACAGATACGCAGTATTTT

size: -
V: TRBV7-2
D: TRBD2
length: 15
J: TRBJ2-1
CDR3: CASSYSGGRHNEQFF
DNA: TGTGCCAGCAGCTACTCGGGGGGACGCCACAATGAGCAGTTCTTC

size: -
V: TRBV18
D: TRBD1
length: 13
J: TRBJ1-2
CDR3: CASSPRDRYGYTF
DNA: TGTGCCAGCTCACCACGGGACAGATATGGCTACACCTTC

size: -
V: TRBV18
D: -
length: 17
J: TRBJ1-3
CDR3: CASSPYRATSSGNTIYF
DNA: TGTGCCAGCTCACCGTACAGGGCTACCTCCTCTGGAAACACCATATATTTT

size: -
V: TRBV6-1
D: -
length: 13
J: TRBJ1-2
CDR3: CASSERTANGYTF
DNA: TGTGCCAGCAGTGAAAGGACAGCCAACGGCTACACCTTC

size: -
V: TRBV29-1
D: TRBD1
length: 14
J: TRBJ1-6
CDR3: CSAQPGDRNSPLHF
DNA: TGCAGCGCCCAACCGGGGGACAGGAATTCACCCCTCCACTTT

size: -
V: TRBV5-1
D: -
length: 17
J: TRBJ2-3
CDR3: CASRERGGPGDVDTQYF
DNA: TGCGCCAGCCGGGAAAGGGGGGGCCCTGGGGACGTGGATACGCAGTATTTT

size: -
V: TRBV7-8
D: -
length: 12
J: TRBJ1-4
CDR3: CASSRLNEKLFF
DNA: TGTGCCAGCAGTAGACTTAATGAAAAACTGTTTTTT

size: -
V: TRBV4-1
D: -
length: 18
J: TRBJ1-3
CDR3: CASSQWGPPGASGNTIYF
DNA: TGCGCCAGCAGCCAATGGGGGCCCCCAGGGGCGTCTGGAAACACCATATATTTT

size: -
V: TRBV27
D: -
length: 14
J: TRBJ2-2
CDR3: CASSFVANTGELFF
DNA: TGTGCCAGCAGTTTCGTCGCGAACACCGGGGAGCTGTTTTTT

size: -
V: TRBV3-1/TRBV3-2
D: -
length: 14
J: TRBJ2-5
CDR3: CASSPRRAKETQYF
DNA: TGTGCCAGCAGCCCTAGGAGGGCGAAAGAGACCCAGTACTTC

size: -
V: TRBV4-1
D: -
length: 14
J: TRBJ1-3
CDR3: CALGGGTSGNTIYF
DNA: TGCGCCTTGGGGGGGGGCACCTCTGGAAACACCATATATTTT

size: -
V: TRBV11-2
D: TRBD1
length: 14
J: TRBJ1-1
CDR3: CASSFNDRGIKAFF
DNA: TGTGCCAGCAGCTTCAACGACAGGGGCATCAAAGCTTTCTTT

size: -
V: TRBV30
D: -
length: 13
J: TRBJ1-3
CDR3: CAWKGPGENTIYF
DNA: TGTGCCTGGAAGGGGCCAGGGGAAAACACCATATATTTT

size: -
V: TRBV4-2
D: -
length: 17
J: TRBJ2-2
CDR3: CASSQEMVALSTGELFF
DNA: TGTGCCAGCAGCCAAGAGATGGTAGCATTGTCCACCGGGGAGCTGTTTTTT

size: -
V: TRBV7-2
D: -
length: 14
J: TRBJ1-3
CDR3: CASSVLPEGNTIYF
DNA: TGTGCCAGCAGCGTACTCCCGGAGGGAAACACCATATATTTT

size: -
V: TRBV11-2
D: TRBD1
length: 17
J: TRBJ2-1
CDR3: CASSSTLGQGGRNEQFF
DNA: TGTGCCAGCAGCTCGACCCTTGGACAGGGGGGAAGGAATGAGCAGTTCTTC

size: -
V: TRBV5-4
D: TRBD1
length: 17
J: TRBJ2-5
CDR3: CASSSPGQGVRGETQYF
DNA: TGTGCCAGCAGCTCGCCCGGACAGGGGGTCCGAGGAGAGACCCAGTACTTC

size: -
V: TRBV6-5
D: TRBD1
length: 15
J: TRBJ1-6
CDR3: CASSYGQDGDAPLHF
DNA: TGTGCCAGCAGTTATGGACAGGATGGGGATGCACCCCTCCACTTT

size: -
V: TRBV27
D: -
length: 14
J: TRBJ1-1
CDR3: CASSLEGGVTEAFF
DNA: TGTGCCAGCAGTTTAGAGGGAGGGGTCACTGAAGCTTTCTTT

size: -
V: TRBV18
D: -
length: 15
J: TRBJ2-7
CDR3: CASSPFVRSVYEQYF
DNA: TGTGCCAGCTCACCGTTCGTACGAAGCGTCTACGAGCAGTACTTC

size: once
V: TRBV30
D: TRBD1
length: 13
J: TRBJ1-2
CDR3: CAWSAGTGWGYTF
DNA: TGTGCCTGGAGTGCAGGGACAGGGTGGGGCTACACCTTC

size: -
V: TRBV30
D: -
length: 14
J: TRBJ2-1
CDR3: CAWSPVGAYNEQFF
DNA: TGTGCCTGGAGCCCAGTCGGAGCCTACAATGAGCAGTTCTTC

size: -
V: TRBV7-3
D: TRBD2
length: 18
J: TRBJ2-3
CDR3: CASSPRFSGRSLGDTQYF
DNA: TGTGCCAGCAGCCCTAGGTTTAGCGGGAGATCTCTGGGAGATACGCAGTATTTT

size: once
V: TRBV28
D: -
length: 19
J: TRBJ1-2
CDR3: CASTAGFVAFETRDYGYTF
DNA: TGTGCCAGCACCGCCGGGTTCGTAGCATTCGAGACCCGGGACTATGGCTACACCTTC

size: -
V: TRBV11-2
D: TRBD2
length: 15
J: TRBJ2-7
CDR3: CASRSTSGRPYEQYF
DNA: TGTGCCAGCAGGTCGACTAGCGGGAGGCCCTACGAGCAGTACTTC

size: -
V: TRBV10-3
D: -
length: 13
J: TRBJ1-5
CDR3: CAISEGANQPQHF
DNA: TGTGCCATCAGTGAAGGGGCCAATCAGCCCCAGCATTTT